The 17 T cell receptor beta chains given below trace back to one sample, sequenced in a study of blood T cells in healthy people across ages. Primers used in a second PCR of roughly 6 to 12 cycles were a sample-barcoded 5' primer and a J-beta primer mix. From the 5' RACE reads, TCRdb called clonotypes with MiXCR, one entry per CDR3 protein. The sample contains 1.5 million to 2 million distinct CDR3 sequences, around 42% of which appear only once. Sample: blood. The origin of the receptors is a human donor in good health.

This clonotype occurred a few times. The junction does not match germline at one end; this may be a read error. The chain couples TRBV12-3 or TRBV12-4 to TRBJ1-1; D ambiguous. The CDR3 loop spans 13 amino acids. CDR3 nucleotide sequence: TGTGCCAGCAGTTTAGCGGTGAACACTGAAGTTTTCTTT. Amino acids: CASSLAVNTEVFF.

This clonotype was counted a few times. The rearrangement uses TRBV6-2 or TRBV6-3 and TRBJ2-2; perhaps TRBD2 as D (5 bases). With 1 base removed from V and 4 bases from J, the gap between germline ends came to 10 bases. Germline CDR1 reads MNHEY; CDR2 reads SVGEGT. This CDR3 is 15 amino acids long. The CDR3 here is CASSYWTSPTGELFF. The DNA of the CDR3 is TGTGCCAGCAGTTACTGGACTTCGCCCACCGGGGAGCTGTTTTTT.

The chain has TRBV20-1 and TRBJ2-1, with 9 bases aligning to TRBD2. The CDR3 spans 15 residues. The V gene end was trimmed by 5 bases and the J gene end by 0 bases; junction bases not matched to a gene: 5. Germline CDR1 and CDR2: DFQATT and SNEGSKA (reference sequence). In nucleotides, the CDR3 is TGCAGTGCTCCCGGACTAGCGAGCTCCTACAATGAGCAGTTCTTC. It specifies CSAPGLASSYNEQFF.

This clonotype was counted many times. As DNA, the CDR3 is TGTGCCAGCAGTTTCGACAGGGGCTTCTCCTACGAGCAGTACTTC. This encodes CASSFDRGFSYEQYF. The rearrangement joins TRBV27 to TRBJ2-7, with 8 bases lining up with TRBD1. CDR1 and CDR2 from the germline V gene are MNHEY and SMNVEV (reference sequence). There are 15 residues in the CDR3. Germline trimming cut 3 bases from V and 0 bases from J; bases unmatched to any gene: 4.

CDR3 loop: CASSQAPSTGSIRYF. The DNA of the CDR3 is TGCGCCAGCAGCCAAGCCCCTTCGACAGGAAGTATAAGGTACTTC. The chain links TRBV4-3 to TRBJ2-4, with TRBD1 as a possible D gene (6 bases). The CDR3 contains 15 residues. V gave up 1 base and J gave up 15 bases, with 22 bases separating them. Per the germline V gene, CDR1 is LGHNA and CDR2 is YSLEER.

This clonotype has only a few counts. The genes are TRBV3-1 and TRBJ1-2; D not resolved. Trimming pared 4 bases from V and 2 bases from J, leaving 11 bases between. In germline, CDR1 is LGHDT, CDR2 YNNKEL (reference sequence). This CDR3 comprises 14 residues. The CDR3 coding sequence is TGTGCCAGCAGCCTACGGGTCGGCAACTATGGCTACACCTTC. Protein: CASSLRVGNYGYTF.

The chain links TRBV4-3 to TRBJ2-5, with TRBD1 matching 7 bases. The CDR3 extends over 15 amino acids. Germline loops: CDR1 LGHNA, CDR2 YSLEER. V lost 4 bases and J lost 0; bases outside the gene matches: 5. CDR3 DNA: TGCGCCAGCAGCCGAGCGACAGGGCACCAAGAGACCCAGTACTTC. This encodes CASSRATGHQETQYF.

This clonotype was detected only a few times. This chain connects TRBV12-5 to TRBJ1-1, with a possible D match to TRBD1 (5 bases). CDR3 length: 15 residues. Germline values: CDR1 LGHNT, CDR2 FRNRAP. V dropped 0 bases and J dropped 4 bases, with 12 bases sitting between them. CDR3 coding DNA: TGTGCTAGTGGTTTGGTAATAGGGGTACCCACTGAAGCTTTCTTT. Translated: CASGLVIGVPTEAFF.

This chain connects TRBV4-1 to TRBJ2-6; D may match TRBD1 or TRBD2 (5 bases each). The V end was cut by 0 bases, the J end by 0 bases, with 18 bases between. Germline values: CDR1 MGHRA, CDR2 YSYEKL. The CDR3 extends over 20 amino acids. The CDR3 is CASSQELWRQGFSGANVLTF. As DNA, the CDR3 is TGCGCCAGCAGCCAAGAACTATGGAGGCAGGGCTTCTCTGGGGCCAACGTCCTGACTTTC.

The rearrangement links TRBV6-2 or TRBV6-3 to TRBJ2-5; 10 nucleotides line up with TRBD2. The J segment lost 3 bases and the V segment lost 6 bases, leaving 7 bases of the junction unmatched. Germline CDR1 MNHEY, CDR2 SVGEGT. The CDR3 is 15 residues long. This CDR3 reads CASSPHTSGKETQYF. CDR3 in DNA: TGTGCCAGCAGCCCACATACTAGCGGGAAAGAGACCCAGTACTTC.

This clonotype occurred once. V is TRBV29-1 and J is TRBJ2-4; D not resolved. The ends were cut back, 5 bases at V and 7 bases at J, with 15 bases in the middle. CDR3 length: 13 amino acids. CDR1 is SQVTM and CDR2 is ANQGSEA in the germline V gene. This CDR3 is CSVRDGVENIQYF. CDR3 in DNA: TGCAGCGTTCGAGACGGAGTAGAGAACATTCAGTACTTC.

A few counts support this clonotype. The chain recombines TRBV20-1 with TRBJ2-7, with TRBD1 matching 8 bases. Looked up from germline, CDR1 is DFQATT and CDR2 is SNEGSKA (reference sequence). V lost 4 bases, J lost 3 bases, and 8 bases stayed unmatched. The CDR3 extends over 14 amino acids. The CDR3 reads CSATPTGVGYEQYF. The CDR3 region has the DNA TGCAGTGCTACTCCGACAGGGGTGGGCTACGAGCAGTACTTC.

The chain links TRBV11-2 to TRBJ2-3; D may be TRBD1 (6 bases). CDR3 size: 14 residues. The germline gives CDR1 SGHAT, CDR2 FQNNGV. V was clipped by 5 bases and J by 9 bases, with 18 bases between them. The CDR3 loop reads CASSAGTPIGTQYF. The DNA of the CDR3 is TGTGCCAGCAGCGCCGGGACACCGATAGGGACGCAGTATTTT.

The table lists this clonotype with a few counts. V and J are TRBV7-2 and TRBJ2-3, with 10 bases fitting TRBD2. Germline V gives CDR1 SGHTA, CDR2 FQGNSA. The CDR3 totals 15 residues. J gave up 3 bases and V 3 bases, and 3 bases lay outside the gene matches. The CDR3 here is CASSFGTSDTDTQYF. The CDR3 DNA reads as TGTGCCAGCAGCTTTGGGACTAGCGATACAGATACGCAGTATTTT.

This sequence joins TRBV5-1 and TRBJ2-7; 12 bases match TRBD2. The V gene end was trimmed by 6 bases and the J gene end by 2 bases; junction bases not matched to a gene: 6. In germline, CDR1 is SGHRS, CDR2 YFSETQ. This CDR3 spans 15 amino acids. For the CDR3, the DNA is TGCGCCAGCACGTTACTAGCGGGGGGCGCCTACGAGCAGTACTTC. As protein: CASTLLAGGAYEQYF.

There are a few counts of this clonotype. The chain carries TRBV15 and TRBJ2-3; TRBD1 is a possible D gene (6 bases). Trimming removed 0 bases at V and 4 bases at J, with 11 bases between. Germline V gives CDR1 LNHNV, CDR2 YYDKDF (reference sequence). The CDR3 contains 15 residues. The chain's CDR3 is CATSRDGRGADTQYF. CDR3 in DNA: TGTGCCACCAGCAGAGATGGCAGGGGAGCAGATACGCAGTATTTT.

This clonotype has a single count. The chain joins TRBV27 to TRBJ2-3; maybe TRBD2 (8 bases). CDR3 size: 17 residues. Trimming took 3 bases from V and 4 from J, leaving 20 bases between them. CDR1 and CDR2 from the germline V gene are MNHEY and SMNVEV (reference sequence). For the CDR3, the DNA is TGTGCCAGCAGTTTCCGCCCCCCGGGAGGGACAGCAGATACGCAGTATTTT. As protein: CASSFRPPGGTADTQYF.